This T cell receptor (beta chain) came from a study of shared clonotypes between healthy human individuals. Study at large: Two women and a few men aged 18 to 49 made up the donors. Each donor's CD4 naive and CD4 memory cells filled three plates apiece, CD8 naive two, and CD8 memory one. Whole-study findings and limits: Clonotype sharing across donors was expected to vary with sequencing depth.

As for this clone: Its target is unknown.

Germline V gene lookup returns CDR1 SGHDT and CDR2 YYEEEE. This CDR3 has 16 amino acids. Trimming left V 0 bases short and J 6 bases short, with 18 bases between. Naive-designated CD8 cells lacked CD45RO, were positively enriched for CCR7, and omitted terminally differentiated effector memory CD45RA+ cells. Per the original methods: Filtering differed since immunoSEQ provided only junctions, with no quality scores. Profiling relied on immunoSEQ multiplex PCR, and the TCRdb table lists in-frame clones only, not all of them. From that table come the V and J calls and clone size; the DNA was used to work out D and trimming. In the table there are some 2.1 million clones, roughly 93% of which are singletons.

V gene TRBV5-6 combines with J gene TRBJ2-5, with D possibly matching TRBD1 (5 bases). The material sequenced was naive CD8+ T cells from PBMCs. This clonotype originated in a man aged 18 to 35 in good health. Some clones in this sample may be carry-over from other donors' samples. The CDR3 nucleotides are TGTGCCAGCAGCTTGGAACTATGGGGCAGCACGAAGACCCAGTACTTC. As protein: CASSLELWGSTKTQYF. Complete variable domain (other parts from reference TRBV5-6 and TRBJ2-5): DAGVTQSPTHLIKTRGQQVTLRCSPKSGHDTVSWYQQALGQGPQFIFQYYEEEERQRGNFPDRFSGHQFPNYSSELNVNALLLGDSALYLCASSLELWGSTKTQYFGPGTRLLVL.